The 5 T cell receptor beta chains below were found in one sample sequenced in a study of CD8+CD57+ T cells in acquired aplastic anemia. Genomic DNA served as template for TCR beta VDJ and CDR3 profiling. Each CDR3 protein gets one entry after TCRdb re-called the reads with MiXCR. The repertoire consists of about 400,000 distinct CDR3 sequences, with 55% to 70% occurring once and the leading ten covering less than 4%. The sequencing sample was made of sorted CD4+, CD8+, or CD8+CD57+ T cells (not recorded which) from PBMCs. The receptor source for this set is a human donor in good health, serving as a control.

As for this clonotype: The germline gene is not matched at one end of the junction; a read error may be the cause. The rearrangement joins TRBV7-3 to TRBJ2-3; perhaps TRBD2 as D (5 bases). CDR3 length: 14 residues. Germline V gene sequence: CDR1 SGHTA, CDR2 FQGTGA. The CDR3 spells CASTPARAIETQYF. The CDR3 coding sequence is TGTGCCAGCACCCCTGCGCGGGCCATAGAGACCCAGTACTTT.

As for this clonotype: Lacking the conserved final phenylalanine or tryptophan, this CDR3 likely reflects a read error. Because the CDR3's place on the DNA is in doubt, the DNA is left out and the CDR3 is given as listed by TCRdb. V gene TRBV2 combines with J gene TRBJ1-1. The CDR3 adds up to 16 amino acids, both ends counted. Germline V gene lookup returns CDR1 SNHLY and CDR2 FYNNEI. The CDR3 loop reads CASSDGARYGYTVGSV.

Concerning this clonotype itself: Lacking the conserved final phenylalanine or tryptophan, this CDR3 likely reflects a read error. CDR3 region: CASKGGNEQYL. CDR3 nucleotide sequence: TGCGCCAGCAAGGGGGGCAACGAGCAGTACCTC. This chain links TRBV5-1 with TRBJ2-7, with D possibly being TRBD1 or TRBD2 (6 bases each). Looked up from germline, CDR1 is SGHRS and CDR2 is YFSETQ. The CDR3 totals 11 residues. V lost 6 bases, J lost 5 bases, and 9 bases lay in between.

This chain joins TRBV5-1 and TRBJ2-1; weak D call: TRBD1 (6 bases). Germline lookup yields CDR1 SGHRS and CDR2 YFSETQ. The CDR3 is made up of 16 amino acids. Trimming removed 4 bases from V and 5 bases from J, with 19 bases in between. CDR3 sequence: CASSPLDRNVHNEQFF. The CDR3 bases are TGCGCCAGCAGCCCGTTGGACAGAAATGTACACAATGAGCAGTTCTTC.

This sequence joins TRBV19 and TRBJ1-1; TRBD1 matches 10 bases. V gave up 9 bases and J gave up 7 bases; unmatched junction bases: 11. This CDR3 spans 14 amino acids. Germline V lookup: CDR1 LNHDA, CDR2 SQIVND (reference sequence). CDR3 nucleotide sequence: TGTGCCAGCAGCTTAGACAGGGGGCATGATGAAGCTTTCTTT. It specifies CASSLDRGHDEAFF.